The text below deals with one T cell receptor beta chain. Its antigen is unidentified. This entry is derived from a study of cytomegalovirus exposure and HLA in healthy donors. Whole-study results and caveats: According to the study, around 180 TCR beta chains were cytomegalovirus-associated.

13 Jbeta primers and 60 Vbeta primers were used for the PCR. Using immunoSEQ multiplex PCR, the repertoire was profiled, and TCRdb retains in-frame clones only, with some absent. The profile shows 60,000 to 75,000 clones, around four fifths of them singletons. Trimming pared 2 bases from V and 6 bases from J, leaving 15 bases between. Germline loops: CDR1 SGHNT, CDR2 YYREEE (reference sequence). CDR3 length equals 14 residues. This sequence was found in a woman under 40 in good health and CMV-seropositive. The rearrangement uses TRBV5-4 and TRBJ2-7; D perhaps matches TRBD2 (6 bases). The sequenced material came from PBMCs. The CDR3 loop is CASSLEQEGSEQYF. CDR3 sequence (DNA): TGTGCCAGCAGCTTAGAACAGGAGGGGAGCGAGCAGTACTTC. Filled out from reference TRBV5-4 and TRBJ2-7, the complete variable domain reads ETGVTQSPTHLIKTRGQQVTLRCSSQSGHNTVSWYQQALGQGPQFIFQYYREEENGRGNFPPRFSGLQFPNYSSELNVNALELDDSALYLCASSLEQEGSEQYFGPGTRLTVT.